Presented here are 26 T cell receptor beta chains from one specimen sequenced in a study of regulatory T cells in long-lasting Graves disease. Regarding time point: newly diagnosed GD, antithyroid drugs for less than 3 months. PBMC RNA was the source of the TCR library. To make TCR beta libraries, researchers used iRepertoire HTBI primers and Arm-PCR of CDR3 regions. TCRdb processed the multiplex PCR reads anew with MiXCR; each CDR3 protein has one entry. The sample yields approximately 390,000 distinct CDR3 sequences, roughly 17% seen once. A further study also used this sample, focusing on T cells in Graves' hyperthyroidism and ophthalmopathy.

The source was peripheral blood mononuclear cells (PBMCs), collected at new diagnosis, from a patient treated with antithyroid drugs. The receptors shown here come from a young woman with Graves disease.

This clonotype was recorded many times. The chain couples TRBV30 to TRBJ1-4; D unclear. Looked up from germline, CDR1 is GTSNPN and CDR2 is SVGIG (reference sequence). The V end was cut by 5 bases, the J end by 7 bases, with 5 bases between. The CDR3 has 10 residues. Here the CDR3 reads CAWGREKLFF. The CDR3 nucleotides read TGTGCCTGGGGACGTGAAAAACTGTTTTTT.

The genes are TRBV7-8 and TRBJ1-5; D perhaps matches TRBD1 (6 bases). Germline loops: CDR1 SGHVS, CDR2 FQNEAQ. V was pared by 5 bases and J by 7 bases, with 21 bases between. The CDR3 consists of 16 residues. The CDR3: CASSPGYRVSWQPQHF. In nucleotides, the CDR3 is TGTGCCAGCAGCCCAGGCTACAGGGTTTCATGGCAGCCCCAGCATTTT.

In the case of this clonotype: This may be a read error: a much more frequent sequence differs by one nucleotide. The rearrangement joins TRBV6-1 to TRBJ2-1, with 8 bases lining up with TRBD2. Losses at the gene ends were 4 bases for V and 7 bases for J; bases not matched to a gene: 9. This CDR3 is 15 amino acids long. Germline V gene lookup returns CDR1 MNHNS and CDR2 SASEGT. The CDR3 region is CASSVGLGGTNEQFF. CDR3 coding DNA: TGTGCCAGCAGTGTGGGACTAGGAGGAACAAATGAGCAGTTCTTC.

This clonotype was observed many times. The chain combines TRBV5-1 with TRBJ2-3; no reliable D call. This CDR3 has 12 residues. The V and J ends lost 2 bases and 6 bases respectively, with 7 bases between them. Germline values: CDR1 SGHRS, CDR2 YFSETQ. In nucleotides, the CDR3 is TGCGCCAGCAGCTTACTGGCGGATACGCAGTATTTT. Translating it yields CASSLLADTQYF.

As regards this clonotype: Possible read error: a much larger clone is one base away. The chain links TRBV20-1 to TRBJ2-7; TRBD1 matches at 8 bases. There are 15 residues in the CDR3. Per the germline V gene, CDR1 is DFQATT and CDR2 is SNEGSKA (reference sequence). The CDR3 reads CSTRNQGAGSYEQYF. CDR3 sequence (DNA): TGCAGTACTAGAAACCAGGGGGCAGGCTCCTACGAGCAGTACTTC.

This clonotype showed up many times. CDR3: CAWSLPGTEAFF. The CDR3, as DNA: TGTGCCTGGAGCCTACCCGGTACTGAAGCTTTCTTT. The V call is TRBV30, the J call TRBJ1-1, with no clear D. Trimming removed 3 bases from V and 5 bases from J, with 10 bases in between. The CDR3 has 12 amino acids. CDR1 and CDR2 from the germline V gene are GTSNPN and SVGIG (reference sequence).

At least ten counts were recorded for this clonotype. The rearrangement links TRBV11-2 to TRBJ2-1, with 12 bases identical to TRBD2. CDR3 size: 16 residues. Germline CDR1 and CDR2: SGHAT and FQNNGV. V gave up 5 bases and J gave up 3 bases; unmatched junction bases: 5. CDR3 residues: CASSPRLAGDYNEQFF. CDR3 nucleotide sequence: TGTGCCAGCAGCCCACGACTAGCGGGAGACTACAATGAGCAGTTCTTC.

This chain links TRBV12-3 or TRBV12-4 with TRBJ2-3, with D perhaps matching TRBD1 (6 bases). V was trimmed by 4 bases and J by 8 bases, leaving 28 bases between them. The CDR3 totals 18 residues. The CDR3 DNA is TGTGCCAGCAGTTCAAACGTCGCGCAGGGGCCACCTGGGGGTACGCAGTATTTT. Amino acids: CASSSNVAQGPPGGTQYF.

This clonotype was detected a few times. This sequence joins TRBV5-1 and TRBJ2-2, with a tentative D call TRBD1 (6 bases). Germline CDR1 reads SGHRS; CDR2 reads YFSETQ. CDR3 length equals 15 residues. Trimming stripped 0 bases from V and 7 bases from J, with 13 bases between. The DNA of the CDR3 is TGCGCCAGCAGCTTGGGCCGAGGGGGTAGCGGGGAGCTGTTTTTT. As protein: CASSLGRGGSGELFF.

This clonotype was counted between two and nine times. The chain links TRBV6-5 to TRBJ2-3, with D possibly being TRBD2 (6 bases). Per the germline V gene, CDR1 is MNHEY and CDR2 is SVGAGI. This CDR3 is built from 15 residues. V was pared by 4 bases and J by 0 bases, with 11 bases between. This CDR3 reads CASSWAGTSTDTQYF. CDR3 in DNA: TGTGCCAGCAGTTGGGCAGGGACTAGCACAGATACGCAGTATTTT.

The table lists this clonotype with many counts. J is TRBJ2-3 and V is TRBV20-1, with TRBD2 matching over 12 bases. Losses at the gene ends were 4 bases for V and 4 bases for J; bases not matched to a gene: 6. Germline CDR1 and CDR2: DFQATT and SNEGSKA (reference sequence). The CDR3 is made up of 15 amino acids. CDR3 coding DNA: TGCAGTGCTACTCGGACTAGCGGGATCTCAGATACGCAGTATTTT. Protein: CSATRTSGISDTQYF.

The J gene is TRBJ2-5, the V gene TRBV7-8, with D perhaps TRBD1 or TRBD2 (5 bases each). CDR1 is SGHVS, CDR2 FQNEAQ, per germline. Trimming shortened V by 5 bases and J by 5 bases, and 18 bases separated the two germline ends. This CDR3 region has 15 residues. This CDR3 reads CASSAAPGTGETQYF. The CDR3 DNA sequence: TGTGCCAGCAGCGCCGCCCCAGGGACCGGGGAGACCCAGTACTTC.

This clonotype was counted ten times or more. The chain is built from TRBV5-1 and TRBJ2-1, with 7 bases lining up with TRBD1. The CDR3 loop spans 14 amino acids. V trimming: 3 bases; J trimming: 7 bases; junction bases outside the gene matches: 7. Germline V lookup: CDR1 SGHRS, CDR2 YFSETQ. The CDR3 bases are TGCGCCAGCAGCTACCTGGACAGGCTAAATGAGCAGTTCTTC. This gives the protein CASSYLDRLNEQFF.

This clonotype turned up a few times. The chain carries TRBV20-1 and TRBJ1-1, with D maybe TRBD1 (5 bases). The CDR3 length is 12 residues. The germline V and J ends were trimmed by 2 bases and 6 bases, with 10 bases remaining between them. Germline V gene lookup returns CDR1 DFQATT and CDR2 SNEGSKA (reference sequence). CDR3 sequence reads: CSARKTGAEAFF. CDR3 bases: TGCAGTGCTAGAAAAACGGGGGCTGAAGCTTTCTTT.

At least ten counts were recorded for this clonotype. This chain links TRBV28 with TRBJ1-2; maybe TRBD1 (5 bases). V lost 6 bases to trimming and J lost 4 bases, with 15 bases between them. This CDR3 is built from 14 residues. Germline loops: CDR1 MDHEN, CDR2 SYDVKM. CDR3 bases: TGTGCCAGCAGCAGGGCCAGGAGTCCCTATGGCTACACCTTC. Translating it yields CASSRARSPYGYTF.

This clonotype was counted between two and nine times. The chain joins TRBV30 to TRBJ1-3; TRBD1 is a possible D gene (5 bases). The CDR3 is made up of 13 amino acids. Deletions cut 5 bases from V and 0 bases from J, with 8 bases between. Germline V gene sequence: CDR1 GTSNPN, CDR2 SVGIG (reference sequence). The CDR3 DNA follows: TGTGCCTGGGGACAAACCTCTGGAAACACCATATATTTT. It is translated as CAWGQTSGNTIYF.

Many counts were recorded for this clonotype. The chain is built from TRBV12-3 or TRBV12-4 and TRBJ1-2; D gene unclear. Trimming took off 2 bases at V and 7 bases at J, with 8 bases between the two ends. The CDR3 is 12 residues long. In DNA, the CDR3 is TGTGCCAGCAGTTTACCGGTGGGTGGCTACACCTTC. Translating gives CASSLPVGGYTF.

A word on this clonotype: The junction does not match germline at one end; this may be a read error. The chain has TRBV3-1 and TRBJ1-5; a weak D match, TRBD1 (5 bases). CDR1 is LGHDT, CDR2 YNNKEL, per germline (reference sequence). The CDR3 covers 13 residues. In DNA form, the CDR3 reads TGCGCCAGCAGCCAAGGGACGGATCAGCCCCAGCATTTT. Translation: CASSQGTDQPQHF.

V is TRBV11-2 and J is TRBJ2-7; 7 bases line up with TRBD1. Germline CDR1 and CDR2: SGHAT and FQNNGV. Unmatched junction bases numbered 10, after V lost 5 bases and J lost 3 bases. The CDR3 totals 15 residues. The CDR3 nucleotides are TGTGCCAGCAGCCACCCCGGGACAGTGAGCTACGAGCAGTACTTC. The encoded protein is CASSHPGTVSYEQYF.

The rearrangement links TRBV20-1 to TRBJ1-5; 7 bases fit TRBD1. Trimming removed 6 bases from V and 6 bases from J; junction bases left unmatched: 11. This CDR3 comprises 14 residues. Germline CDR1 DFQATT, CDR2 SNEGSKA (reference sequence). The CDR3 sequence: CSAPRQGRGQPQHF. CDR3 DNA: TGCAGTGCCCCGAGACAGGGCCGGGGTCAGCCCCAGCATTTT.

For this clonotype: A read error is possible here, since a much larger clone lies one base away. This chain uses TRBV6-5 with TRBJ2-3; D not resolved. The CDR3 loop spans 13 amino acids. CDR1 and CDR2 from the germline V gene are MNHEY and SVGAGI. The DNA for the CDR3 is TGTGTCAGCAGTTACCTTCGCACAGATACGCAGTATTTT. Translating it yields CVSSYLRTDTQYF.

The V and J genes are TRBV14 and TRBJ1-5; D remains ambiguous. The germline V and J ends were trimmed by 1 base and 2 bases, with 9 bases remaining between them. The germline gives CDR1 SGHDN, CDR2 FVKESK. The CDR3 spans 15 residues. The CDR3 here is CASSQVSGGNQPQHF. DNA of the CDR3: TGTGCCAGCAGCCAAGTTAGCGGAGGCAATCAGCCCCAGCATTTT. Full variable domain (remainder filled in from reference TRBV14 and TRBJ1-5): EAGVTQFPSHSVIEKGQTVTLRCDPISGHDNLYWYRRVMGKEIKFLLHFVKESKQDESGMPNNRFLAERTGGTYSTLKVQPAELEDSGVYFCASSQVSGGNQPQHFGDGTRLSIL.

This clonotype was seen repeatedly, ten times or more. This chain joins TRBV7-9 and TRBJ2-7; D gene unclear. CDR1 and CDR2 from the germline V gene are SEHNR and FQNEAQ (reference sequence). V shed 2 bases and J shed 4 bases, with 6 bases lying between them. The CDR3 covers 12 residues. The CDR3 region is CASSLYPYEQYF. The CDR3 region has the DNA TGTGCCAGCAGCTTATATCCTTACGAGCAGTACTTC.

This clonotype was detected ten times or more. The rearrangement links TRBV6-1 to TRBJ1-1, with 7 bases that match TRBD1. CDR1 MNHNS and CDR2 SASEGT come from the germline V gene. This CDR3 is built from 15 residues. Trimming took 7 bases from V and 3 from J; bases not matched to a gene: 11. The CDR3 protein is CASKRPGQADTEAFF. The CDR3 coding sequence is TGTGCCAGCAAGAGACCCGGACAGGCGGACACTGAAGCTTTCTTT.

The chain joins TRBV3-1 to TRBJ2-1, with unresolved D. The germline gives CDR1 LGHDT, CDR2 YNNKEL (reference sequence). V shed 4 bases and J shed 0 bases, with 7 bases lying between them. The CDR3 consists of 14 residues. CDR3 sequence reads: CASSPMSSYNEQFF. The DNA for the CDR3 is TGTGCCAGCAGCCCAATGAGCTCCTACAATGAGCAGTTCTTC.

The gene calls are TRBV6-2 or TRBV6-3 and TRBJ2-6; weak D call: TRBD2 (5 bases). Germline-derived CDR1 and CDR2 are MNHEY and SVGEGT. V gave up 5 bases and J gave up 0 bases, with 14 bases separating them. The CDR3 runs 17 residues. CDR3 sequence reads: CASSEEDLFSGANVLTF. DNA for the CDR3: TGTGCCAGCAGTGAAGAGGACTTATTCTCTGGGGCCAACGTCCTGACTTTC.